The 22 T cell receptor beta chains listed next were all sequenced from one sample in a study of post-analysis software for immune sequencing data. General study results and limits: Patients used about 5 TRBV segments, including TRBV5-6, TRBV5-1 and TRBV20-1, more often than controls.

Their recognized antigens are unknown. TCR beta cDNA libraries included unique molecular identifiers. One entry per CDR3 protein results from TCRdb running MiXCR on the PCR reads. This table has about 820,000 distinct CDR3 sequences, around 53% appearing once. Sequenced input: blood. Source of these receptors: a girl aged 5-17 years with multiple sclerosis.

V usage is TRBV14 and J usage is TRBJ2-3, with D possibly being TRBD2 (6 bases). The CDR3 is 16 residues long. V was pared by 0 bases and J by 3 bases, with 13 bases between. The germline V gene has CDR1 SGHDN and CDR2 FVKESK. Here the CDR3 reads CASSQDIGSGTDTQYF. CDR3 sequence (DNA): TGTGCCAGCAGCCAAGATATCGGGAGTGGTACAGATACGCAGTATTTT.

This clonotype was seen a few times. This chain links TRBV7-9 with TRBJ2-1, with TRBD2 matching 9 bases. CDR3 length: 13 amino acids. Trimming at V came to 2 bases and at J to 15 bases, leaving 8 bases not matched to a gene. Germline V lookup: CDR1 SEHNR, CDR2 FQNEAQ (reference sequence). CDR3: CASSLTPGLAPFF. CDR3 DNA sequence: TGTGCCAGCAGCTTAACACCGGGACTAGCCCCGTTCTTC.

The chain recombines TRBV11-2 with TRBJ1-1; possible D gene TRBD1, 5 bases. Germline V gene lookup returns CDR1 SGHAT and CDR2 FQNNGV. The CDR3 has 12 residues. Written as DNA, the CDR3 is TGTGTATCGGGGGGGATGAACACTGAAGCTTTCTTT. Translation: CVSGGMNTEAFF.

The V call is TRBV4-1, the J call TRBJ1-2; 8 bases map to TRBD1. The germline V gene has CDR1 MGHRA and CDR2 YSYEKL. The V segment lost 5 bases and the J segment 2 bases; nucleotides outside the gene matches: 4. The CDR3 has 14 residues. CDR3 coding DNA: TGCGCCAGCAGCGTACAGGGGGGGAACTATGGCTACACCTTC. Translation: CASSVQGGNYGYTF.

The genes are TRBV20-1 and TRBJ2-5; 13 bases are a match to TRBD2. With 1 base clipped from V and 5 bases from J, the junction kept 4 bases outside the gene matches. Germline V CDR1 and CDR2: DFQATT, SNEGSKA (reference sequence). This CDR3 is 15 amino acids long. The CDR3 is CSARGTLAGGETQYF. The DNA for the CDR3 is TGCAGTGCTAGAGGGACACTAGCGGGAGGGGAGACCCAGTACTTC.

The gene calls are TRBV29-1 and TRBJ1-1; tentatively, D is TRBD1 (6 bases). The germline V gene has CDR1 SQVTM and CDR2 ANQGSEA. The CDR3 sequence is 13 residues long. Trimming took off 3 bases at V and 1 base at J, with 9 bases between the two ends. CDR3 sequence (DNA): TGCAGCGTTGACCCACAGGGGAACACTGAAGCTTTCTTT. It yields the protein CSVDPQGNTEAFF.

V is TRBV6-4 and J is TRBJ1-2; the D gene is possibly TRBD1 (5 bases). Looked up from germline, CDR1 is MRHNA and CDR2 is SNTAGT. V gave up 2 bases and J gave up 4 bases, with 8 bases separating them. This CDR3 has 13 residues. CDR3 nucleotide sequence: TGTGCCAGCAGTGACAGGGGTACCTATGGCTACACCTTC. Amino acids: CASSDRGTYGYTF.

This chain links TRBV15 with TRBJ2-4; TRBD2 is a possible D gene (5 bases). The CDR3 is made up of 13 amino acids. Germline V gene data show CDR1 as LNHNV and CDR2 as YYDKDF (reference sequence). Trimming removed 3 bases from V and 9 bases from J, with 12 bases in between. The CDR3 DNA reads as TGTGCCACCAGCAGTGACGTCCGGGGCATTCAGTACTTC. Its protein product is CATSSDVRGIQYF.

The V call is TRBV7-9, the J call TRBJ1-1, with D hard to call. The germline CDR1 and CDR2 sequences are SEHNR and FQNEAQ (reference sequence). The CDR3 sequence is 16 residues long. Trimming cost V 1 base and J 1 base, with 13 bases left between them. CDR3 bases: TGTGCCAGCAGCTTAGGGGTGACAAACCAGAACACTGAAGCTTTCTTT. Its protein product is CASSLGVTNQNTEAFF. The complete variable domain, with remaining parts taken from reference TRBV7-9 and TRBJ1-1, reads DTGVSQNPRHKITKRGQNVTFRCDPISEHNRLYWYRQTLGQGPEFLTYFQNEAQLEKSRLLSDRFSAERPKGSFSTLEIQRTEQGDSAMYLCASSLGVTNQNTEAFFGQGTRLTVV.

V usage is TRBV19 and J usage is TRBJ1-6, with 9 nucleotides matching TRBD1. The CDR3 has 18 amino acids. Germline CDR1 is LNHDA and CDR2 is SQIVND (reference sequence). V lost 5 bases and J lost 9; bases outside the gene matches: 17. The CDR3 sequence is CASSHSGTGQVFGSPLHF. CDR3 DNA sequence: TGTGCCAGTAGTCATTCCGGGACAGGGCAGGTTTTTGGTTCACCCCTCCACTTT.

The V gene is TRBV5-5, the J gene TRBJ2-2, with D possibly matching TRBD1 (5 bases). V lost 4 bases and J lost 0, with 16 bases in between. The CDR3 extends over 17 amino acids. Germline V lookup: CDR1 SGHKS, CDR2 YYEKEE (reference sequence). This CDR3 reads CASSPFGATPNTGELFF. Written as DNA, the CDR3 is TGTGCCAGCAGCCCCTTTGGGGCTACTCCGAACACCGGGGAGCTGTTTTTT.

This clonotype was picked up a small number of times. This chain connects TRBV6-5 to TRBJ2-3; 13 nucleotides line up with TRBD2. CDR3 length: 13 amino acids. Germline-derived CDR1 and CDR2 are MNHEY and SVGAGI. V lost 8 bases, J lost 8 bases, and 4 bases stayed unmatched. The CDR3 is CASRLAGGGTQYF. The CDR3 coding sequence is TGTGCCAGCCGACTAGCGGGAGGCGGTACGCAGTATTTT.

The chain carries TRBV7-6 and TRBJ2-5; TRBD2 agrees at 7 bases. Germline V gene data show CDR1 as SGHVS and CDR2 as FNYEAQ. This CDR3 is 16 amino acids long. Losses at the gene ends were 5 bases for V and 10 bases for J; bases not matched to a gene: 19. The CDR3 reads CASSPAQKTSPRGQYF. DNA for the CDR3: TGTGCCAGCAGCCCCGCACAAAAGACTAGCCCCCGGGGCCAGTACTTC.

This clonotype was found a few times. This rearrangement joins TRBV10-3 to TRBJ2-5; weak D call: TRBD2 (6 bases). The CDR3 is made up of 15 amino acids. From germline, CDR1 is ENHRY and CDR2 SYGVKD. Trimming took off 0 bases at V and 4 bases at J, with 12 bases between the two ends. The CDR3 DNA reads TGTGCCATCAGTGAGTCGTCAGCGGGTCTAGAGACCCAGTACTTC. It specifies CAISESSAGLETQYF.

CDR3 loop: CASRTSGVTQYF. The CDR3 DNA sequence: TGTGCCAGCAGAACGTCGGGGGTGACGCAGTATTTT. The chain uses TRBV12-3 or TRBV12-4 and TRBJ2-3; tentatively, D is TRBD2 (6 bases). The CDR3 spans 12 residues. The V end lost 6 bases, the J end lost 9 bases, and 13 bases lay between the germline ends.

To note about this clonotype: At one end the junction does not follow the germline gene, possibly because of a read error. V usage is TRBV28 and J usage is TRBJ2-1; 8 bases are a match to TRBD1. CDR1 and CDR2 (germline): MDHEN, SYDVKM. This CDR3 is built from 16 residues. CDR3 loop: CASSSQGAKSYNEQFF. Here the CDR3 DNA reads TGTGCTAGCAGTTCCCAGGGGGCCAAATCTTACAATGAGCAGTTCTTC.

The chain carries TRBV7-9 and TRBJ1-4; D not certain. This CDR3 contains 13 residues. Germline V gene lookup returns CDR1 SEHNR and CDR2 FQNEAQ (reference sequence). Trimming removed 4 bases from V and 5 bases from J, with 8 bases in between. The CDR3 spells CASSYPLNEKLFF. In DNA form, the CDR3 reads TGTGCCAGCAGCTACCCCCTGAATGAAAAACTGTTTTTT.

The table lists this clonotype with a few counts. V usage is TRBV12-3 or TRBV12-4 and J usage is TRBJ1-5, with D unclear. V was cut by 5 bases and J by 5 bases, with 7 bases left in between. The CDR3 length is 12 residues. The CDR3 protein is CASSEGYQPQHF. The CDR3 DNA reads TGTGCCAGCAGTGAGGGATATCAGCCCCAGCATTTT.

The rearrangement links TRBV29-1 to TRBJ2-1; 9 bases fit TRBD2. The ends lost 6 bases at V and 9 bases at J; junction bases unmatched: 12. The germline V gene encodes CDR1 SQVTM and CDR2 ANQGSEA. This CDR3 is built from 14 residues. The CDR3 loop reads CSVILAGRCVEQFF. CDR3 coding DNA: TGCAGCGTGATCCTAGCGGGAAGGTGCGTTGAGCAGTTCTTC.

The table lists this clonotype with many counts. V and J are TRBV6-4 and TRBJ2-1; 11 bases match TRBD1. The CDR3 is 16 amino acids. The J segment lost 10 bases and the V segment lost 0 bases, leaving 8 bases of the junction unmatched. CDR1 and CDR2 (germline): MRHNA, SNTAGT. Written as DNA, the CDR3 is TGTGCCAGCAGTGACTCGTACGGACAGGGGGCCCAGGAGCAGTTCTTC. It encodes CASSDSYGQGAQEQFF.

The chain joins TRBV12-3 or TRBV12-4 to TRBJ2-7; D gene unclear. Trimming cost V 4 bases and J 5 bases, with 6 bases left between them. The CDR3 loop spans 11 amino acids. DNA for the CDR3: TGTGCCAGCAGTTCACAACACGAGCAGTACTTC. It codes for CASSSQHEQYF.

As concerns this clonotype: One end of the junction fails to match germline, which may point to a read error. The rearrangement joins TRBV20-1 to TRBJ2-7; D is uncertain. The CDR3 is 13 residues long. Germline lookup yields CDR1 DFQATT and CDR2 SNEGSKA (reference sequence). The CDR3 nucleotides are TGTAGTGCTCCTGATATGAGTAGCTACGAGCAGTACTTC. Translation gives CSAPDMSSYEQYF.